This entry lists 6 T cell receptor beta chains sequenced from one sample in a study of blood T cells in healthy people across ages. PCR was performed a second time for about 7 to 11 cycles using a sample-barcoded 5' primer and a J-beta primer mix. TCRdb used MiXCR to reprocess the 5' RACE reads, holding one entry per CDR3 protein. Of roughly 1 million distinct CDR3 sequences in the sample, under 30% were seen once. Separately, the same data were catalogued under a study of T cells of mothers and their children.

Sequencing was carried out using blood. The receptors originated from a girl aged 2 to 10 in good health.

The chain joins TRBV29-1 to TRBJ2-7; 10 bases are a match to TRBD1. J gave up 5 bases and V 6 bases, and 4 bases lay outside the gene matches. In germline, CDR1 is SQVTM, CDR2 ANQGSEA. This CDR3 is 12 amino acids long. The CDR3 here is CSVTGTGDEQYF. The DNA for the CDR3 is TGCAGCGTCACCGGGACAGGGGACGAGCAGTACTTC.

The V and J genes are TRBV16 and TRBJ1-5, with a weak D call TRBD1 (5 bases). This CDR3 contains 15 residues. The V end was cut by 0 bases, the J end by 9 bases, with 15 bases between. Germline V gene lookup returns CDR1 KGHSY and CDR2 FQNENV. DNA for the CDR3: TGTGCCAGCAGCCAATCCGAGGTCTCTAGGGGGCCCCAGCATTTT. Translating gives CASSQSEVSRGPQHF.

V gene TRBV12-3 or TRBV12-4 combines with J gene TRBJ1-1; a weak D match, TRBD1 (6 bases). Deletions cut 4 bases from V and 8 bases from J, with 20 bases between. CDR3 length: 15 amino acids. CDR3 coding DNA: TGTGCCAGCAGTTCCCACAGGGTCGGGTTGTCCGAAGCTTTCTTT. It encodes CASSSHRVGLSEAFF.

The V gene is TRBV20-1, the J gene TRBJ2-3, with D tentatively TRBD2 (5 bases). From germline, CDR1 is DFQATT and CDR2 SNEGSKA (reference sequence). This CDR3 is built from 17 residues. Trimming removed 0 bases from V and 6 bases from J, with 22 bases in between. CDR3 sequence reads: CSARDLGQSGSRDTQYF. The CDR3 DNA follows: TGCAGTGCTAGAGATCTCGGGCAGTCGGGATCAAGGGATACGCAGTATTTT.

This sequence joins TRBV3-1 and TRBJ2-7; D unresolved. V was cut by 0 bases and J by 5 bases, with 14 bases left in between. This CDR3 spans 15 amino acids. CDR1 and CDR2 from the germline V gene are LGHDT and YNNKEL (reference sequence). DNA for the CDR3: TGTGCCAGCAGCCAAGATAGCAAGCTTGGCCACGAGCAGTACTTC. Its protein product is CASSQDSKLGHEQYF.

This clonotype has a handful of counts. In nucleotides, the CDR3 is TGTGCCAGCAGCTCCGGGACAGGGGACTCCGAGCAGTACTTC. Amino acids: CASSSGTGDSEQYF. V usage is TRBV7-2 and J usage is TRBJ2-7; 10 nucleotides agree with TRBD1. Germline CDR1 reads SGHTA; CDR2 reads FQGNSA. The CDR3 runs to 14 residues. J lost 6 bases, V lost 4 bases, and 6 bases had no gene match. Full variable domain (rest looked up from reference TRBV7-2 and TRBJ2-7): GAGVSQSPSNKVTEKGKDVELRCDPISGHTALYWYRQSLGQGLEFLIYFQGNSAPDKSGLPSDRFSAERTGGSVSTLTIQRTQQEDSAVYLCASSSGTGDSEQYFGPGTRLTVT.